A selection of T cell receptor beta chains follows, all from one sample in a study of T cell responses to AZD1222 COVID-19 vaccine. The table came from immunoSEQ multiplex PCR; TCRdb's copy has only in-frame clones and leaves some out. Here the sample spans around 160,000 clones, under 95% being singletons. The sequencing here drew on peripheral blood, taken on day 0 of MenACWY control vaccination. Receptors originate from an adult in good health. Each CDR3 is given with its conserved first and last residue. D genes are given only for firm matches. The size field is filled for only some rows; it gives once, few, many or a size class.

D gene | J gene | clone size | V gene | CDR3 DNA | CDR3 protein
. | TRBJ1-2 | . | TRBV27 | TGTGCCAGCGCGAGCGGGGCAGGGACCTATGGCTACACCTTC | CASASGAGTYGYTF
. | TRBJ1-1 | . | TRBV12-3/TRBV12-4 | TGTGCCAGCAGTTTAAACAGGGACACTGAAGCTTTCTTT | CASSLNRDTEAFF
. | TRBJ2-7 | . | TRBV18 | TGTGCCAGCTCACCCTCCGGGGACGAGCAGTACTTC | CASSPSGDEQYF
TRBD1 | TRBJ1-6 | . | TRBV7-3 | TGTGCCAGCAGCAGGGACAGGGAATCACCCCTCCACTTT | CASSRDRESPLHF
. | TRBJ1-2 | . | TRBV7-8 | TGTGCCAGCAGCCCGCAGGGCTATGGCTACACCTTC | CASSPQGYGYTF
TRBD1 | TRBJ1-2 | . | TRBV10-2 | TGCGCCAGCAGTTCGGACAGGGCCGGGGGCTACACCTTC | CASSSDRAGGYTF
TRBD1 | TRBJ2-1 | . | TRBV28 | TGTGCCAGCAGTGGGACAGGGTGGGGGAGTCCCGCCTACAATGAGCAGTTCTTC | CASSGTGWGSPAYNEQFF
. | TRBJ1-4 | . | TRBV9 | TGTGCCAGCAGCAAGGGAGGGCCGAGGACTAATGAAAAACTGTTTTTT | CASSKGGPRTNEKLFF
. | TRBJ1-5 | . | TRBV5-5 | TGTGCCAGCAGCTTTGGTGGGTCGTCGGGTCAGCCCCAGCATTTT | CASSFGGSSGQPQHF
. | TRBJ2-3 | . | TRBV5-1 | TGCGCCAGCAGCCCTAGCCGGACTAGCACAGATACGCAGTATTTT | CASSPSRTSTDTQYF
. | TRBJ2-5 | once | TRBV24-1 | TGTGCCACCAGTGCGCGGGGCGAGACCCAGTACTTC | CATSARGETQYF
TRBD1 | TRBJ1-1 | few | TRBV9 | TGTGCCAGCAGCGTAGATTGGCAGGGACAGAGAACTGAAGCTTTCTTT | CASSVDWQGQRTEAFF
. | TRBJ1-5 | . | TRBV6-5 | TGTGCCAGCACCACCTGGGACCCCCATCAGCCCCAGCATTTT | CASTTWDPHQPQHF
. | TRBJ1-2 | . | TRBV19 | TGTGCCAGTAGTATAGATCGAGAGAGGGCGGGCGGCTACACCTTC | CASSIDRERAGGYTF
TRBD1 | TRBJ1-2 | . | TRBV27 | TGTGCCAGCGGGGGACAGGGGGCTCGGGACTATGGCTACACCTTC | CASGGQGARDYGYTF
TRBD1 | TRBJ2-1 | . | TRBV5-5 | TGTGCCAGCAGCCTTGGGACAGGGTCTTGGAATGAGCAGTTCTTC | CASSLGTGSWNEQFF
TRBD1 | TRBJ1-2 | . | TRBV30 | TGTGCCTGGGGGACGACAGGGAGCTACACCTTC | CAWGTTGSYTF
. | TRBJ1-2 | . | TRBV6-5 | TGTGCCAGCAGTTACGAAGGCAGCTATGGCTACACCTTC | CASSYEGSYGYTF
. | TRBJ1-2 | . | TRBV6-5 | TGTGCCAGCAGGGGGGAATATGGCTACACCTTC | CASRGEYGYTF
. | TRBJ1-6 | once | TRBV30 | TGTGCCTGGAGTTGGACGGGGCTTTATAATTCACCCCTCCACTTT | CAWSWTGLYNSPLHF
TRBD2 | TRBJ2-3 | once | TRBV12-5 | TGTGCTAGTGGTTTGGTACTGGGTGGGGGGGAGCCCACAGATACGCAGTATTTT | CASGLVLGGGEPTDTQYF
. | TRBJ1-1 | . | TRBV24-1 | TGTGCCACCAGTGATTCAGGTTACACTGAAGCTTTCTTT | CATSDSGYTEAFF
TRBD1 | TRBJ1-1 | few | TRBV7-9 | TGTGCCAGCAGCCCGGGACAGGGAACTGAAGCTTTCTTT | CASSPGQGTEAFF
. | TRBJ1-1 | . | TRBV5-1 | TGCGCCAGCAGTTACGGGACTGAAGCTTTCTTT | CASSYGTEAFF